This paragraph reports one T cell receptor beta chain. This entry belongs to a study of blood T cell repertoires in COVID-19. Across the study: The origin of the acute and convalescent COVID-19 samples was the United States, Italy and Spain. Sample material is recorded as cDNA or gDNA derived from T cells, B-cell-depleted T cells, or PBMCs.

V was cut by 3 bases and J by 4 bases, with 10 bases left in between. Germline lookup yields CDR1 KGHSH and CDR2 LQKENI. The CDR3 totals 15 residues. In the source study's methods: Amplification of reference gene primers was used by the study to estimate nucleated cell counts. Assay: immunoSEQ multiplex PCR; the TCRdb copy retains only in-frame clones and omits some. For V, J and clone size, that table is used; D and trimming come from the DNA. The sample carries roughly 80,000 clones, around four fifths recorded once. The sequencing sample was made of peripheral blood. This receptor was obtained from a human donor in a cohort sampled during active COVID-19. The chain is built from TRBV18 and TRBJ2-6; D might be TRBD1 (5 bases). CDR3 sequence (DNA): TGTGCCAGCTCACCGCAGGGTGGCGGGGCCAACGTCCTGACTTTC. This codes for CASSPQGGGANVLTF.